Sequencing of this T cell receptor (beta chain) was carried out in a study of CD8 T cells in Susac syndrome. The CDR3 runs to 15 residues. The J segment lost 0 bases and the V segment lost 8 bases, leaving 10 bases of the junction unmatched. Germline values: CDR1 DFQATT, CDR2 SNEGSKA (reference sequence). Study-wide points: No clonal expansion appeared among CD4+ T cells in Susac patients.

For this clonotype: As yet, its antigen is unknown.

RNA in amounts of about 0.5 to 1 ug was reverse transcribed with random hexamers. TCRdb re-called the immunoSEQ multiplex PCR reads with MiXCR, one entry per CDR3 protein. The sample comprises 150,000 to 200,000 distinct CDR3 sequences, roughly 94% of which are singletons, and about 0.1% rests with the top ten. The genes are TRBV20-1 and TRBJ2-3; the match to TRBD2 covers 8 bases. The TCR sequence derives from a human donor with Susac syndrome. The sequenced sample consisted of CD4+ T cells from PBMCs. The DNA of the CDR3 is TGCAGTTCGGAGACCGGGACTAGGAGCACAGATACGCAGTATTTT. Amino acids: CSSETGTRSTDTQYF.